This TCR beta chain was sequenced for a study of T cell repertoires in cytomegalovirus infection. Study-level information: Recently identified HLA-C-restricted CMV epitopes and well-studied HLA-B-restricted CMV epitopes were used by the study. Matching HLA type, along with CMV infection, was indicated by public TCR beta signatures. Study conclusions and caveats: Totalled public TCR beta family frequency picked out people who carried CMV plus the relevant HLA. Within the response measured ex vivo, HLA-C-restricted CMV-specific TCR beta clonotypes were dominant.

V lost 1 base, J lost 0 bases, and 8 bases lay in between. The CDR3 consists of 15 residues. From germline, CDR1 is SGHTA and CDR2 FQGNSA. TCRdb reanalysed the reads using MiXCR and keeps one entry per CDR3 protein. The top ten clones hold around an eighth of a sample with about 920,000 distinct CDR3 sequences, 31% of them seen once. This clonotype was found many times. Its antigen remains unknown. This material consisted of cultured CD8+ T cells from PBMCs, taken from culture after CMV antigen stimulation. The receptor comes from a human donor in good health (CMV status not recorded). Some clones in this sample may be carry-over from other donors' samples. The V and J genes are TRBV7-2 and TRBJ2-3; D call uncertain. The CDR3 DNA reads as TGTGCCAGCAGCTTAGGAGTAGCTAGCACAGATACGCAGTATTTT. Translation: CASSLGVASTDTQYF.